What follows describes a single T cell receptor beta chain. The same CDR3 arises from other DNA sequences in this sample as well. The data were taken from a study of shared clonotypes between healthy human individuals. CD45RO negativity and positive selection for CCR7 defined naive CD8 cells, a population that excluded terminally differentiated effector memory CD45RA+ cells. In the original processing: ImmunoSEQ supplied junction-only sequences lacking quality scores, so filtering was different. Method: immunoSEQ multiplex PCR; TCRdb's copy keeps in-frame clones and lacks some. That table supplies the V and J calls and clone size; D and trimming were determined from the DNA. The data show some 2,000,000 clones, roughly 95% seen once. Trimming pared 2 bases from V and 2 bases from J, leaving 10 bases between. There are 14 residues in the CDR3. CDR1 SGDLS and CDR2 YYNGEE come from the germline V gene.

The chain employs TRBV9 and TRBJ2-5; D ambiguous. The TCR originated in a man aged 18 to 30 in good health. Sequencing input: naive CD8+ T cells sorted from blood. CDR3 nucleotide sequence: TGTGCCAGCAGCGTCCCAGACTCGCAAGAGACCCAGTACTTC. Encoded protein: CASSVPDSQETQYF.